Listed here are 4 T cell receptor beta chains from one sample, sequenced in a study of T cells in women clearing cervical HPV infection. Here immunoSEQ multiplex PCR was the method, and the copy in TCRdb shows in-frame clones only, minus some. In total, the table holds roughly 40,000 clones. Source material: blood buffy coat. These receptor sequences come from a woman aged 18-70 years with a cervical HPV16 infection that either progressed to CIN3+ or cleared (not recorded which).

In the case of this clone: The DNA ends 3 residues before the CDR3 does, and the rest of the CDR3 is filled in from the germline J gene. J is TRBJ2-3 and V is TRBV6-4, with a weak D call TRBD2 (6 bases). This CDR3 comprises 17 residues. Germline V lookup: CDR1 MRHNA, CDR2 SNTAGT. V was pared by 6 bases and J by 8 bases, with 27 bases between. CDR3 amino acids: CASRDTRGGRVGGTQYF. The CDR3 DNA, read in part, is TGTGCCAGCAGGGACACCCGTGGGGGAAGGGTCGGGGGTACG.

The CDR3 region is CASSLRSGPEYGYTF. The sequenced part of the CDR3 DNA is TGTGCCAGCAGCTTAAGGTCAGGGCCTGAGTATGGC. The chain employs TRBV7-9 and TRBJ1-2; D is possibly TRBD1 (5 bases). The read halts 3 residues ahead of the CDR3 end, with the missing end drawn from the germline J gene. Germline values: CDR1 SEHNR, CDR2 FQNEAQ (reference sequence). Trimming removed 2 bases at V and 5 bases at J, with 15 bases between. The CDR3 sequence is 15 residues long.

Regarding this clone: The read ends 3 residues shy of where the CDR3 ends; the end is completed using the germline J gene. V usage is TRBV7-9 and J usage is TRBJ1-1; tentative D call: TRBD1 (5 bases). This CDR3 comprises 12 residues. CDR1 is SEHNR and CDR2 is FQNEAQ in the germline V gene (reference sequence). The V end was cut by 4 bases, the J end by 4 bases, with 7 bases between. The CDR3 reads CASSSRATEAFF. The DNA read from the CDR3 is TGTGCCAGCAGCTCCAGGGCCACTGAA.

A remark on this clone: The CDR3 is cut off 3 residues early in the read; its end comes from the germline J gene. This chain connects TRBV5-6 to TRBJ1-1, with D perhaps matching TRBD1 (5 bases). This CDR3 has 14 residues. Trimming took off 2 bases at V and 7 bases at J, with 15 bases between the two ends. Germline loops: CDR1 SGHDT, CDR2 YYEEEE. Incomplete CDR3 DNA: TGTGCCAGCAGCTTCCTATCCGGGGGACTTGAA. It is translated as CASSFLSGGLE. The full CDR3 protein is CASSFLSGGLEAFF.